Presented here are 21 T cell receptor beta chains from one specimen sequenced in a study of blood T cell repertoires in COVID-19. The assay was immunoSEQ multiplex PCR, and TCRdb's table has in-frame clones only and misses some. The sample includes around 130,000 clones, roughly 84% of them seen just once. The material sequenced was peripheral blood. The origin of the receptors is a man in his 60s with acute or convalescent COVID-19.

This clone was seen once. Other nucleotide sequences from this sample produce the same CDR3. This chain uses TRBV18 with TRBJ1-5; D remains ambiguous. Germline V gives CDR1 KGHSH, CDR2 LQKENI. The length of the CDR3 is 14 residues. Trimming shortened V by 2 bases and J by 0 bases, and 5 bases separated the two germline ends. Written as DNA, the CDR3 is TGTGCCAGCTCACCAACAGATAGCAATCAGCCCCAGCATTTT. This encodes CASSPTDSNQPQHF.

This clone was recorded a few times. V gene TRBV5-5 combines with J gene TRBJ1-1; maybe TRBD1 (6 bases). Trimming shortened V by 3 bases and J by 1 base, and 7 bases separated the two germline ends. The germline V gene has CDR1 SGHKS and CDR2 YYEKEE (reference sequence). The CDR3 has 13 amino acids. DNA for the CDR3: TGTGCCAGCAGCTGGGGACAGAACACTGAAGCTTTCTTT. Its protein product is CASSWGQNTEAFF.

The genes are TRBV6-5 and TRBJ1-1; the D gene is possibly TRBD1 (6 bases). This CDR3 has 14 residues. V lost 3 bases and J 5 bases, leaving 13 bases between the germline ends. Germline V gene lookup returns CDR1 MNHEY and CDR2 SVGAGI. The CDR3 DNA reads TGTGCCAGCAGTTATCGGGGGGCCTCTACTGAAGCTTTCTTT. Amino acid sequence: CASSYRGASTEAFF.

The CDR3 DNA reads TGCGCCAGCAGCCCGGGTCCCCCCGGCTCCTACGAGCAGTACTTC. Its translation: CASSPGPPGSYEQYF. This chain uses TRBV5-1 with TRBJ2-7; D gene unclear. The CDR3 runs 15 residues. Germline CDR1 SGHRS, CDR2 YFSETQ. Trimming removed 4 bases at V and 0 bases at J, with 14 bases between. Filled out from reference TRBV5-1 and TRBJ2-7, the complete variable domain reads KAGVTQTPRYLIKTRGQQVTLSCSPISGHRSVSWYQQTPGQGLQFLFEYFSETQRNKGNFPGRFSGRQFSNSRSEMNVSTLELGDSALYLCASSPGPPGSYEQYFGPGTRLTVT.

J is TRBJ2-7 and V is TRBV5-5; a weak D match, TRBD1 (6 bases). V dropped 4 bases and J dropped 3 bases, with 17 bases sitting between them. Per germline, CDR1 SGHKS and CDR2 YYEKEE (reference sequence). The CDR3 loop spans 15 amino acids. DNA of the CDR3: TGTGCCAGCAGCCCTTACCGGGACAAGTTCTACGAGCAGTACTTC. This gives the protein CASSPYRDKFYEQYF.

The V call is TRBV7-9, the J call TRBJ2-1; D is possibly TRBD1 (6 bases). Germline CDR1 and CDR2: SEHNR and FQNEAQ (reference sequence). CDR3 length equals 14 residues. V lost 4 bases, J lost 7 bases, and 14 bases lay in between. CDR3 in DNA: TGTGCCAGCAGCTCCTGGGACACCGGTAATGAGCAGTTCTTC. As protein: CASSSWDTGNEQFF.

The chain has TRBV9 and TRBJ1-2; possibly TRBD1 for D (6 bases). The CDR3 runs to 13 residues. CDR1 and CDR2 (germline): SGDLS, YYNGEE. V was cut by 2 bases and J by 3 bases, with 8 bases left in between. The DNA for the CDR3 is TGTGCCAGCAGCGTCTCAGGGGACTATGGCTACACCTTC. This codes for CASSVSGDYGYTF. The variable domain in full, with the rest retrieved from reference TRBV9 and TRBJ1-2, is DSGVTQTPKHLITATGQRVTLRCSPRSGDLSVYWYQQSLDQGLQFLIQYYNGEERAKGNILERFSAQQFPDLHSELNLSSLELGDSALYFCASSVSGDYGYTFGSGTRLTVV.

The chain recombines TRBV11-3 with TRBJ2-1; 10 nucleotides align to TRBD2. Germline loops: CDR1 SGHNT, CDR2 YENEEA. V lost 5 bases, J lost 7 bases, and 8 bases stayed unmatched. The length of the CDR3 is 15 residues. The CDR3 DNA reads TGTGCCAGCAGCCAGGGGCTAGCGGGAGTAAATGAGCAGTTCTTC. The encoded protein is CASSQGLAGVNEQFF.

This clone was found a few times. The rearrangement joins TRBV2 to TRBJ2-5; TRBD1 agrees at 7 bases. V was pared by 6 bases and J by 4 bases, with 8 bases of the junction left unmatched. The CDR3 extends over 14 amino acids. Germline values: CDR1 SNHLY, CDR2 FYNNEI. This CDR3 reads CASRSRQGLETQYF. For the CDR3, the DNA is TGTGCCAGCAGATCAAGACAGGGTTTAGAGACCCAGTACTTC. The full variable domain, with the rest looked up from reference TRBV2 and TRBJ2-5, is EPEVTQTPSHQVTQMGQEVILRCVPISNHLYFYWYRQILGQKVEFLVSFYNNEISEKSEIFDDQFSVERPDGSNFTLKIRSTKLEDSAMYFCASRSRQGLETQYFGPGTRLLVL.

The gene calls are TRBV6-5 and TRBJ2-7; 9 bases fit TRBD2. Germline loops: CDR1 MNHEY, CDR2 SVGAGI. This CDR3 region has 15 residues. Losses at the gene ends were 4 bases for V and 1 base for J; bases not matched to a gene: 5. The CDR3 is CASSSLAGYSYEQYF. The CDR3 bases are TGTGCCAGCAGTTCCCTAGCGGGATATTCCTACGAGCAGTACTTC.

There are a few counts of this clone. V is TRBV7-2 and J is TRBJ1-1, with D possibly TRBD1 on 6 matching bases. Germline V gene data show CDR1 as SGHTA and CDR2 as FQGNSA. The V end was cut by 5 bases, the J end by 5 bases, with 18 bases between. This CDR3 is built from 15 residues. The CDR3 nucleotides read TGTGCCAGCAGCCTCCCTCTGGGGGCAAATACTGAAGCTTTCTTT. It yields the protein CASSLPLGANTEAFF.

This clone was counted only a few times. The chain links TRBV10-3 to TRBJ2-2, with 7 positions matching TRBD1. J lost 4 bases, V lost 4 bases, and 12 bases had no gene match. This CDR3 has 17 residues. Germline CDR1 reads ENHRY; CDR2 reads SYGVKD. The CDR3 sequence: CAISGSQGLGSTGELFF. CDR3 nucleotides: TGTGCCATCAGTGGTTCACAGGGGTTAGGAAGCACCGGGGAGCTGTTTTTT.

This chain links TRBV18 with TRBJ1-1; unclear D gene. The CDR3 totals 14 residues. Trimming left V 3 bases short and J 0 bases short, with 8 bases between. CDR1 is KGHSH and CDR2 is LQKENI in the germline V gene. DNA of the CDR3: TGTGCCAGCTCACCCCTTCGGGTGAACACTGAAGCTTTCTTT. Encoded protein: CASSPLRVNTEAFF.

The chain employs TRBV5-1 and TRBJ2-5; 9 bases line up with TRBD1. Trimming at V came to 7 bases and at J to 3 bases, leaving 7 bases not matched to a gene. The CDR3 runs 14 residues. Germline V gene sequence: CDR1 SGHRS, CDR2 YFSETQ. The CDR3 nucleotides read TGCGCCAGCGGACTTACAGGGGGCGAAGAGACCCAGTACTTC. Translating it yields CASGLTGGEETQYF.

The chain has TRBV12-5 and TRBJ1-5; D remains unclear. The V gene lost 6 bases and the J gene lost 0 bases, with 9 bases spanning the gap. The CDR3 consists of 14 residues. Germline values: CDR1 LGHNT, CDR2 FRNRAP. The CDR3 region is CASGTGFSNQPQHF. The CDR3 DNA sequence: TGTGCTAGTGGAACGGGTTTTAGCAATCAGCCCCAGCATTTT.

The genes are TRBV9 and TRBJ1-2, with D maybe TRBD1 (6 bases). Trimming shortened V by 3 bases and J by 3 bases, and 9 bases separated the two germline ends. Germline values: CDR1 SGDLS, CDR2 YYNGEE. The CDR3 is 13 residues long. Here the CDR3 DNA reads TGTGCCAGCAGCGCTCAGGGGTACTATGGCTACACCTTC. It is translated as CASSAQGYYGYTF.

The chain recombines TRBV6-1 with TRBJ2-2, with D possibly matching TRBD2 (5 bases). Germline CDR1 and CDR2: MNHNS and SASEGT. V lost 0 bases, J lost 2 bases, and 10 bases lay in between. The CDR3 has 16 amino acids. The CDR3 loop is CASSEATGVNTGELFF. CDR3 in DNA: TGTGCCAGCAGTGAAGCCACCGGGGTCAACACCGGGGAGCTGTTTTTT.

This clone has only a few counts. The rearrangement uses TRBV30 and TRBJ2-2, with TRBD2 matching 14 bases. From germline, CDR1 is GTSNPN and CDR2 SVGIG (reference sequence). The CDR3 is 16 amino acids. With 3 bases clipped from V and 1 base from J, the junction kept 1 base outside the gene matches. CDR3 sequence reads: CAWRGLAGENTGELFF. CDR3 DNA sequence: TGTGCCTGGAGGGGACTAGCGGGAGAGAACACCGGGGAGCTGTTTTTT. Using reference TRBV30 and TRBJ2-2 for the parts outside the CDR3, the full variable domain is SQTIHQWPATLVQPVGSPLSLECTVEGTSNPNLYWYRQAAGRGLQLLFYSVGIGQISSEVPQNLSASRPQDRQFILSSKKLLLSDSGFYLCAWRGLAGENTGELFFGEGSRLTVL.

The chain joins TRBV2 to TRBJ2-4, with D maybe TRBD2 (5 bases). This CDR3 spans 14 amino acids. Trimming pared 8 bases from V and 0 bases from J, leaving 11 bases between. The germline gives CDR1 SNHLY, CDR2 FYNNEI. This CDR3 reads CASGGDLAKNIQYF. CDR3 DNA: TGTGCCAGCGGAGGAGACCTAGCCAAAAACATTCAGTACTTC.

V gene TRBV7-3 combines with J gene TRBJ2-1, with a possible D match to TRBD1 (6 bases). With 5 bases removed from V and 12 bases from J, the gap between germline ends came to 17 bases. The CDR3 spans 13 residues. Germline CDR1 reads SGHTA; CDR2 reads FQGTGA. The CDR3 nucleotides are TGTGCCAGCAGCCCAGGACAGTCCTGGTGGCAGTTCTTC. It codes for CASSPGQSWWQFF. Filled out from reference TRBV7-3 and TRBJ2-1, the complete variable domain reads GAGVSQTPSNKVTEKGKYVELRCDPISGHTALYWYRQSLGQGPEFLIYFQGTGAADDSGLPNDRFFAVRPEGSVSTLKIQRTERGDSAVYLCASSPGQSWWQFFGPGTRLTVL.

The V gene is TRBV10-2, the J gene TRBJ2-1; D is unresolved. V gave up 4 bases and J gave up 6 bases, with 7 bases separating them. This CDR3 is built from 12 residues. CDR1 is WSHSY and CDR2 is SAAADI in the germline V gene. The DNA of the CDR3 is TGCGCCAGCAGTGTAGTTGGCAATGAGCAGTTCTTC. Encoded protein: CASSVVGNEQFF.